Listed below are T cell receptor beta chains from one sample, sequenced in a study of graft-versus-host responses after intestinal transplantation. Sequenced by immunoSEQ multiplex PCR; TCRdb stores in-frame clones only, minus some. The sample contains 10,000 to 15,000 clones, about 29% of which appear only once. Source: alloreactive CD8+ T cells from a mixed lymphocyte reaction culture, taken before intestinal transplant. The receptors were gathered from a human patient who received an intestinal transplant. CDR3s include the opening cysteine and the closing phenylalanine or tryptophan. Fields, in order: J gene, clone size, D gene, V gene, CDR3 protein, CDR3 DNA. The D gene is left open where the match is weak. A row's size may be missing; if present it is once, few, many or a size class.

TRBJ2-7,few,-,TRBV30,CAWSITSWIEQYF,TGTGCCTGGAGCATCACCTCTTGGATCGAGCAGTACTTC
TRBJ2-7,-,TRBD1,TRBV6-6,CASSVTGGPSYEQYF,TGTGCCAGCAGTGTAACAGGGGGCCCATCCTACGAGCAGTACTTC
TRBJ1-2,-,-,TRBV5-4,CASSSGSIYGYTF,TGTGCCAGCAGCTCCGGGTCAATCTATGGCTACACCTTC
TRBJ2-7,-,-,TRBV7-9,CASSLVALPYEQYF,TGTGCCAGCAGCTTAGTAGCTCTCCCCTACGAGCAGTACTTC
TRBJ2-1,few,TRBD2,TRBV5-6,CASSLEVGLAGGSYNEQFF,TGTGCCAGCAGCTTGGAAGTGGGACTAGCGGGAGGATCCTACAATGAGCAGTTCTTC
TRBJ2-7,few,-,TRBV6-1,CASSPGVEQYF,TGTGCCAGCAGCCCAGGGGTAGAGCAGTACTTC
TRBJ2-7,few,-,TRBV18,CASSQYYKQSSYEQYF,TGTGCCAGCTCACAATATTACAAGCAGAGCTCCTACGAGCAGTACTTC
TRBJ1-2,few,TRBD1,TRBV9,CASSVGTTGAVGYTF,TGTGCCAGCAGCGTAGGGACGACAGGGGCTGTTGGCTACACCTTC
TRBJ1-2,-,-,TRBV15,CATSRDGGDGYGYTF,TGTGCCACCAGCAGAGATGGGGGGGACGGGTATGGCTACACCTTC
TRBJ2-1,-,-,TRBV7-9,CASSLTGFEQFF,TGTGCCAGCAGCTTGACAGGTTTTGAGCAGTTCTTC
TRBJ2-7,few,TRBD1,TRBV4-1,CASSHPSIDQQGAYEQYF,TGCGCCAGCAGCCACCCATCGATAGATCAACAGGGGGCGTACGAGCAGTACTTC
TRBJ2-3,-,-,TRBV10-3,CAISESQGLAGDTQYF,TGTGCCATCAGTGAGTCTCAGGGCCTCGCGGGAGATACGCAGTATTTT
TRBJ2-7,few,-,TRBV5-1,CASSRRGVPSYEQYF,TGCGCCAGCAGCCGACGCGGGGTCCCCTCCTACGAGCAGTACTTC
TRBJ1-5,few,-,TRBV9,CASSVAGNQPQHF,TGTGCCAGCAGCGTAGCCGGGAATCAGCCCCAGCATTTT
TRBJ2-1,few,-,TRBV4-1,CASSQDASPRDSVSSYNEQFF,TGCGCCAGCAGCCAAGACGCAAGTCCGAGGGACTCCGTTTCATCCTACAATGAGCAGTTCTTC
TRBJ1-4,large,-,TRBV10-2,CASSWTAGDEKLFF,TGCGCCAGCAGCTGGACCGCAGGAGATGAAAAACTGTTTTTT
TRBJ2-1,few,TRBD1,TRBV9,CAGSVGGGSSYNEQFF,TGTGCCGGCAGCGTAGGGGGCGGTAGCTCCTACAATGAGCAGTTCTTC
TRBJ2-7,-,-,TRBV28,CASSQNPSGLKNEQYF,TGTGCCAGCAGCCAGAACCCCAGCGGCTTGAAAAACGAGCAGTACTTC
TRBJ2-5,few,TRBD2,TRBV15,CATSRVYGEGETQYF,TGTGCCACCAGCAGAGTTTACGGGGAGGGAGAGACCCAGTACTTC
TRBJ2-7,few,TRBD2,TRBV6-5,CASSTSGRFSWEQYF,TGTGCCAGCAGCACTAGCGGGAGGTTTTCTTGGGAGCAGTACTTC
TRBJ2-7,few,-,TRBV11-3,CASSLSGAYEQYF,TGTGCCAGCAGCTTATCAGGGGCCTACGAGCAGTACTTC
TRBJ2-3,few,TRBD2,TRBV6-4,CASSDRGGTDTQYF,TGTGCCAGCAGTGACCGGGGGGGCACAGATACGCAGTATTTT